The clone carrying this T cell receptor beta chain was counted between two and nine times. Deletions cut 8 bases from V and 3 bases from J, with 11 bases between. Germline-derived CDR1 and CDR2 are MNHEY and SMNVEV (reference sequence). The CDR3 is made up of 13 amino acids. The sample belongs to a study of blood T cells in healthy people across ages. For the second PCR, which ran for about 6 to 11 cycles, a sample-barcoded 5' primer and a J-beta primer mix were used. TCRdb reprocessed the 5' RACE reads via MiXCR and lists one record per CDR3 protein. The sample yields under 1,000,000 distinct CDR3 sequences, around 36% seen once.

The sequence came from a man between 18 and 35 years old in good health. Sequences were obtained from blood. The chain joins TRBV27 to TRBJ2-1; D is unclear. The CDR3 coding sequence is TGTGCCAGCCTGGGCACTTACTACAATGAGCAGTTCTTC. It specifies CASLGTYYNEQFF.